These 28 T cell receptor beta chains came from one sample sequenced in a study of T cell repertoires in cytomegalovirus infection. TCRdb called the reads again in MiXCR, with one record for every CDR3 protein. This table has about 80,000 distinct CDR3 sequences, more than 3.5% appearing once. Sequences were obtained from PBMCs. These receptors were obtained from a human donor in good health (CMV status not recorded). Some clones in this sample may be carry-over from other donors' samples.

This clonotype is medium-sized. This sequence joins TRBV7-2 and TRBJ1-6, with D hard to call. V was shortened by 1 base and J by 6 bases, with 7 bases between the two germline ends. CDR1 is SGHTA and CDR2 is FQGNSA in the germline V gene. The length of the CDR3 is 14 residues. The CDR3 here is CASSLETANSPLHF. The CDR3 nucleotides read TGTGCCAGCAGCTTAGAAACAGCTAATTCACCCCTCCACTTT.

This clonotype has at least ten counts. This sequence joins TRBV7-6 and TRBJ1-5; no definite D call. With 5 bases removed from V and 7 bases from J, the gap between germline ends came to 12 bases. The CDR3 covers 13 residues. Germline V gene data show CDR1 as SGHVS and CDR2 as FNYEAQ. DNA for the CDR3: TGTGCCAGCAGCCTCAGTCCGGGGCAGCCCCAGCATTTT. Translated, it gives CASSLSPGQPQHF.

There are many counts of this clonotype. The chain combines TRBV3-1 with TRBJ2-7, with 8 bases aligning to TRBD2. In germline, CDR1 is LGHDT, CDR2 YNNKEL (reference sequence). V dropped 6 bases and J dropped 3; count of bases not matched to a gene: 7. This CDR3 has 14 residues. This CDR3 reads CASRLSGTSYEQYF. The CDR3 coding sequence is TGTGCCAGCAGACTGAGTGGGACTAGCTACGAGCAGTACTTC.

At least ten counts were recorded for this clonotype. The rearrangement uses TRBV27 and TRBJ1-5, with TRBD1 matching over 8 bases. This CDR3 contains 14 residues. CDR1 and CDR2 from the germline V gene are MNHEY and SMNVEV (reference sequence). V lost 5 bases, J lost 6 bases, and 6 bases stayed unmatched. The CDR3 loop is CASSDRGVFQPQHF. The CDR3 region has the DNA TGTGCCAGCAGTGACAGGGGAGTCTTTCAGCCCCAGCATTTT.

The table lists this clonotype with many counts. In DNA, the CDR3 is TGTGCCAGCAGACACACCTCACTCGAGACAGATACGCAGTATTTT. Amino acids: CASRHTSLETDTQYF. The chain uses TRBV6-2 or TRBV6-3 and TRBJ2-3; D gene uncertain. V lost 6 bases, J lost 3 bases, and 16 bases lay in between. The CDR3 runs 15 residues. Per germline, CDR1 MNHEY and CDR2 SVGEGT.

This clonotype was counted ten times or more. The V gene is TRBV7-2, the J gene TRBJ2-7; the match to TRBD2 covers 11 bases. The CDR3 has 16 amino acids. The germline CDR1 and CDR2 sequences are SGHTA and FQGNSA. The V and J ends lost 6 bases and 2 bases, in that order; junction bases with no gene match: 9. Here the CDR3 DNA reads TGTGCCAGCAGACCCACGGGACTAGCGGCCACCTACGAGCAGTACTTC. It codes for CASRPTGLAATYEQYF.

This clonotype occurred many times. The V and J genes are TRBV7-9 and TRBJ1-5, with D uncertain. Germline CDR1 reads SEHNR; CDR2 reads FQNEAQ (reference sequence). V was trimmed by 4 bases and J by 5 bases, leaving 6 bases between them. The CDR3 contains 12 residues. CDR3 in amino acids: CASSSGYQPQHF. The CDR3 DNA sequence: TGTGCCAGCAGCTCAGGCTATCAGCCCCAGCATTTT.

This clonotype was found many times. The V gene is TRBV6-2 or TRBV6-3, the J gene TRBJ1-6; no clear D gene. This CDR3 contains 11 residues. Trimming removed 10 bases from V and 10 bases from J, with 11 bases in between. CDR1 and CDR2 (germline): MNHEY, SVGEGT. The CDR3 is CATSSGSPLHF. The CDR3 DNA sequence: TGTGCCACGTCCTCTGGATCACCCCTCCACTTT.

This clonotype was found many times. The rearrangement uses TRBV5-1 and TRBJ1-5, with TRBD1 as a possible D gene (5 bases). The CDR3 contains 18 residues. V shed 0 bases and J shed 0 bases, with 16 bases lying between them. Germline CDR1 reads SGHRS; CDR2 reads YFSETQ. CDR3 in DNA: TGCGCCAGCAGCTTGGGCCCCGCGGGGGATTATAGCAATCAGCCCCAGCATTTT. It yields the protein CASSLGPAGDYSNQPQHF.

In its sample, this clonotype was seen many times. V and J are TRBV28 and TRBJ2-5; D assignment may be TRBD1 or TRBD2 (5 bases each). V lost 8 bases and J lost 5, with 12 bases in between. The CDR3 totals 12 residues. Germline loops: CDR1 MDHEN, CDR2 SYDVKM. The DNA of the CDR3 is TGTGCCAGCGGGACCCCGAGGGAGACCCAGTACTTC. Its translation is CASGTPRETQYF.

This clonotype was seen repeatedly, ten times or more. The chain employs TRBV5-1 and TRBJ2-5; 12 bases map to TRBD2. V trimming: 1 base; J trimming: 4 bases; junction bases outside the gene matches: 5. In germline, CDR1 is SGHRS, CDR2 YFSETQ. The CDR3 is 16 residues long. CDR3 coding DNA: TGCGCCAGCAGCTTGCCTAGCGGGGGGGCCGGAGAGACCCAGTACTTC. Its translation is CASSLPSGGAGETQYF.

This clonotype was found many times. CDR3 residues: CASGWLTGGIGELFF. The CDR3 bases are TGTGCTAGTGGTTGGCTGACAGGGGGCATCGGGGAGCTGTTTTTT. V and J are TRBV12-5 and TRBJ2-2; 10 nucleotides match TRBD1. Looked up from germline, CDR1 is LGHNT and CDR2 is FRNRAP. The ends lost 4 bases at V and 7 bases at J; junction bases unmatched: 6. CDR3 length: 15 amino acids.

This clonotype was seen repeatedly, ten times or more. This chain connects TRBV7-2 to TRBJ2-7, with 8 bases fitting TRBD1. V dropped 1 base and J dropped 6; count of bases not matched to a gene: 8. The CDR3 is made up of 15 amino acids. Germline assignment: CDR1 SGHTA and CDR2 FQGNSA. The CDR3: CASSLVARGPGEQYF. CDR3 DNA sequence: TGTGCCAGCAGCTTAGTCGCCAGGGGGCCAGGCGAGCAGTACTTC.

This clonotype was recorded at least ten times. Written as DNA, the CDR3 is TGCAGCGCTACAGGGGTTAGTTTAATTGTGAACACTGAAGCTTTCTTT. As protein: CSATGVSLIVNTEAFF. The V call is TRBV29-1, the J call TRBJ1-1; TRBD1 aligns across 7 bases. The V segment lost 7 bases and the J segment 0 bases; nucleotides outside the gene matches: 14. Germline CDR1 and CDR2: SQVTM and ANQGSEA. The CDR3 sequence is 16 residues long.

This clonotype is classed as medium-sized (0.01 to 0.1%). The chain uses TRBV7-8 and TRBJ1-1, with 8 bases aligning to TRBD1. There are 14 residues in the CDR3. V lost 5 bases and J lost 1; bases outside the gene matches: 3. CDR1 is SGHVS, CDR2 FQNEAQ, per germline. In DNA form, the CDR3 reads TGTGCCAGCAGCAGGGACAGGAGGAACACTGAAGCTTTCTTT. This translates into CASSRDRRNTEAFF.

This clonotype came up many times. The chain uses TRBV6-5 and TRBJ1-2, with D hard to call. Trimming pared 5 bases from V and 5 bases from J, leaving 12 bases between. The CDR3 covers 13 residues. CDR1 MNHEY and CDR2 SVGAGI come from the germline V gene. The CDR3 bases are TGTGCCAGCAGTAAACGGACCGCTTATGGCTACACCTTC. Its protein is CASSKRTAYGYTF.

This clonotype was seen at least ten times. The rearrangement uses TRBV24-1 and TRBJ2-1; TRBD1 might be the D (6 bases). The CDR3 is made up of 16 amino acids. Germline V gene lookup returns CDR1 KGHDR and CDR2 SFDVKD. Trimming took off 5 bases at V and 5 bases at J, with 18 bases between the two ends. DNA of the CDR3: TGTGCCACCAGTGCCACTTCGGACAGCTGGGACAATGAGCAGTTCTTC. Translation gives CATSATSDSWDNEQFF.

Ten or more counts support this clonotype. The V gene is TRBV6-5, the J gene TRBJ1-6; the D is unclear. Trimming stripped 3 bases from V and 0 bases from J, with 9 bases between. CDR3 size: 16 residues. Germline V lookup: CDR1 MNHEY, CDR2 SVGAGI. DNA for the CDR3: TGTGCCAGCAGTTATATCGGGAGCTCCTATAATTCACCCCTCCACTTT. Translated: CASSYIGSSYNSPLHF.

This clonotype appeared many times. The chain has TRBV28 and TRBJ1-4, with D possibly matching TRBD1 (5 bases). Germline CDR1 and CDR2: MDHEN and SYDVKM. The V end was cut by 5 bases, the J end by 7 bases, with 23 bases between. The CDR3 spans 17 residues. As DNA, the CDR3 is TGTGCCAGCAGTCAGCTCCTCCGGGACCCATTTTCTGAAAAACTGTTTTTT. Translation gives CASSQLLRDPFSEKLFF.

This clonotype occurred many times. The chain couples TRBV28 to TRBJ1-5; the D gene is possibly TRBD1 (6 bases). V lost 4 bases and J 4 bases, leaving 20 bases between the germline ends. Germline lookup yields CDR1 MDHEN and CDR2 SYDVKM. This CDR3 region has 17 residues. In nucleotides, the CDR3 is TGTGCCAGCAGTTACGGCTTGCCGGGGGCTGGGAATCAGCCCCAGCATTTT. As protein: CASSYGLPGAGNQPQHF.

This clonotype was seen many times. The chain recombines TRBV2 with TRBJ1-1, with D uncertain. V was shortened by 6 bases and J by 4 bases, with 18 bases between the two germline ends. The length of the CDR3 is 15 residues. CDR1 is SNHLY and CDR2 is FYNNEI in the germline V gene. CDR3 protein: CASRGDEGMGTEAFF. As DNA, the CDR3 is TGTGCCAGCAGGGGAGATGAGGGAATGGGCACTGAAGCTTTCTTT.

In this sample, this clonotype turned up many times. This sequence joins TRBV2 and TRBJ2-5; no reliable D call. This CDR3 contains 11 residues. V was pared by 2 bases and J by 2 bases, with 0 bases between. Looked up from germline, CDR1 is SNHLY and CDR2 is FYNNEI. CDR3 sequence reads: CASSEQETQYF. The CDR3 DNA reads TGTGCCAGCAGTGAACAAGAGACCCAGTACTTC.

The rearrangement uses TRBV5-1 and TRBJ1-1; possibly TRBD1 for D (5 bases). Germline V gene lookup returns CDR1 SGHRS and CDR2 YFSETQ. The CDR3 is 12 residues long. The V gene lost 8 bases and the J gene lost 5 bases, with 13 bases spanning the gap. CDR3 residues: CASSRGGTEAFF. DNA for the CDR3: TGCGCCAGTTCCCGGGGGGGAACTGAAGCTTTCTTT.

This clonotype has a count of ten or more. V usage is TRBV12-3 or TRBV12-4 and J usage is TRBJ1-1, with TRBD1 matching 8 bases. The CDR3 length is 14 residues. V lost 6 bases and J lost 5; bases outside the gene matches: 8. CDR3 sequence (DNA): TGTGCCAGCAGGGCAGGGGGCGCGGGAACTGAAGCTTTCTTT. It encodes CASRAGGAGTEAFF.

Ten or more counts support this clonotype. V is TRBV19 and J is TRBJ1-1; possible D gene TRBD1, 6 bases. The CDR3 is 16 amino acids. V shed 7 bases and J shed 0 bases, with 18 bases lying between them. The germline gives CDR1 LNHDA, CDR2 SQIVND (reference sequence). DNA for the CDR3: TGTGCCAGTACCACGGGACACCTATACCTGAACACTGAAGCTTTCTTT. Translated, it gives CASTTGHLYLNTEAFF.

This clonotype was counted ten times or more. The CDR3 protein is CASSTGGDLMVYQPQHF. In nucleotides, the CDR3 is TGTGCCAGCAGCACGGGGGGTGACTTGATGGTGTATCAGCCCCAGCATTTT. The chain is built from TRBV5-6 and TRBJ1-5; tentatively, D is TRBD1 (5 bases). V was clipped by 4 bases and J by 5 bases, with 22 bases between them. From germline, CDR1 is SGHDT and CDR2 YYEEEE. This CDR3 is 17 amino acids long.

In regard to this clonotype: A much more abundant neighbour one base away suggests this may be a read error. The chain couples TRBV6-2 or TRBV6-3 to TRBJ2-5; TRBD1 is a possible D gene (6 bases). CDR3 length: 15 residues. The V gene's germline CDR1 is MNHEY and CDR2 SVGEGT. V shed 4 bases and J shed 5 bases, with 17 bases lying between them. CDR3 nucleotide sequence: TGTGCCAGCAGTTCCCTCAGGGGCAAGTGGGAGACCCAGTACTTC. This codes for CASSSLRGKWETQYF.

There are many counts of this clonotype. V gene TRBV4-3 combines with J gene TRBJ2-1; D uncertain. Trimming shortened V by 2 bases and J by 7 bases, and 6 bases separated the two germline ends. The germline CDR1 and CDR2 sequences are LGHNA and YSLEER. CDR3 length equals 12 residues. The CDR3 spells CASSQSRNEQFF. CDR3 DNA: TGCGCCAGCAGCCAATCACGAAATGAGCAGTTCTTC.